This entry lists 6 T cell receptor beta chains sequenced from one sample in a study of blood T cell repertoires in COVID-19. The protocol was immunoSEQ multiplex PCR, while the TCRdb copy is restricted to in-frame clones and leaves out a portion. The sample yields about 160,000 clones, around 81% seen once. Sequencing input: peripheral blood. The source of these receptors is a man aged 55 to 70 with active or convalescent COVID-19.

This clone was counted once. The rearrangement joins TRBV11-3 to TRBJ2-1, with 10 positions matching TRBD2. The junction had 6 bases not matched to a gene; V was cut back by 4 bases and J by 0 bases. Per germline, CDR1 SGHNT and CDR2 YENEEA. This CDR3 region has 17 residues. The CDR3 spells CASSSSGGLSSYNEQFF. In nucleotides, the CDR3 is TGTGCCAGCAGCTCTAGCGGGGGCCTGAGCTCCTACAATGAGCAGTTCTTC.

The CDR3 here is CASSHGQGARGTEAFF. CDR3 sequence (DNA): TGTGCCAGCAGCCATGGACAGGGGGCGCGTGGCACTGAAGCTTTCTTT. The chain joins TRBV4-2 to TRBJ1-1; 11 bases align to TRBD1. CDR1 and CDR2 (germline): LGHNA, YNFKEQ. CDR3 length: 16 amino acids. V lost 3 bases, J lost 4 bases, and 7 bases stayed unmatched.

This chain connects TRBV5-1 to TRBJ2-1, with 10 nucleotides matching TRBD2. CDR1 and CDR2 from the germline V gene are SGHRS and YFSETQ. The CDR3 runs 15 residues. V dropped 4 bases and J dropped 7; count of bases not matched to a gene: 8. The CDR3 bases are TGCGCCAGCAGCATTAGCGGGGGGAATTTAAATGAGCAGTTCTTC. Translating gives CASSISGGNLNEQFF.

The chain couples TRBV2 to TRBJ1-6, with TRBD1 identical over 8 bases. Germline loops: CDR1 SNHLY, CDR2 FYNNEI. V shed 6 bases, J shed 9 bases, and the junction held 7 bases outside the gene matches. There are 14 residues in the CDR3. The CDR3 nucleotides are TGTGCCAGCAGAATAGACAGGGGCGGTTCACCCCTCCACTTT. This encodes CASRIDRGGSPLHF.

This chain uses TRBV5-4 with TRBJ2-3, with 13 nucleotides matching TRBD2. V lost 1 base to trimming and J lost 4 bases; unmatched junction nucleotides: 12. The CDR3 covers 19 residues. Germline V lookup: CDR1 SGHNT, CDR2 YYREEE (reference sequence). Here the CDR3 DNA reads TGTGCCAGCAGCTTGTCGGGGACTAGCGGGATTTATGGGGCAGATACGCAGTATTTT. Translation gives CASSLSGTSGIYGADTQYF. The complete variable domain, with remaining parts taken from reference TRBV5-4 and TRBJ2-3, reads ETGVTQSPTHLIKTRGQQVTLRCSSQSGHNTVSWYQQALGQGPQFIFQYYREEENGRGNFPPRFSGLQFPNYSSELNVNALELDDSALYLCASSLSGTSGIYGADTQYFGPGTRLTVL.

CDR3 nucleotide sequence: TGTGCCAGCAGTTCCATTCGACAGGCCAGCGTCGAGCAGTACTTC. Its protein is CASSSIRQASVEQYF. The chain is built from TRBV28 and TRBJ2-7; TRBD1 might be the D (6 bases). The CDR3 runs to 15 residues. Germline V gives CDR1 MDHEN, CDR2 SYDVKM. The V and J ends lost 4 bases and 6 bases respectively, with 19 bases between them.